What follows is one TCR beta chain and its context. This sample stems from a study of blood T cell repertoires in COVID-19. Whole-study context: In each case, the material was cDNA or gDNA derived from T cells, B-cell-depleted T cells, or PBMCs.

V was pared by 6 bases and J by 3 bases, with 11 bases between. The CDR3 extends over 12 amino acids. The germline V gene encodes CDR1 SQVTM and CDR2 ANQGSEA. Followed longitudinally, the Seattle patients had been enrolled during active infection. Authors' methods: Estimation of nucleated cell counts relied on the amplification of reference gene primers. Method: immunoSEQ multiplex PCR; TCRdb's copy keeps in-frame clones and lacks some. V, J and clone size are those of that table, while D and trimming were read from the DNA. In the table there are over 200,000 clones, 70% to 90% of which are singletons.

The chain uses TRBV29-1 and TRBJ1-2, with D possibly matching TRBD1 (5 bases). The receptor was derived from a man aged 25-40 years with COVID-19, enrolled during active disease. The sample consisted of peripheral blood. DNA of the CDR3: TGCAGCGTCCAGGGTGGGGACTATGGCTACACCTTC. Translating it yields CSVQGGDYGYTF. Combining the CDR3 with reference TRBV29-1 and TRBJ1-2 gives the whole variable domain SAVISQKPSRDICQRGTSLTIQCQVDSQVTMMFWYRQQPGQSLTLIATANQGSEATYESGFVIDKFPISRPNLTFSTLTVSNMSPEDSSIYLCSVQGGDYGYTFGSGTRLTVV.